These 31 T cell receptor beta chains share one sample of origin, sequenced in a study of shared clonotypes between healthy human individuals. Naive CD8 cells lacked CD45RO and underwent positive selection for CCR7, leaving out terminally differentiated effector memory CD45RA+ cells. TCRdb's copy holds only in-frame clones and misses some; the assay was immunoSEQ multiplex PCR. The table lists about 580,000 clones, roughly 98% of them singletons. The specimen sequenced was naive CD8+ T cells sorted from blood. These receptors were taken from a man in his thirties or forties in good health.

In nucleotides, the CDR3 is TGTGCCAGCAGTTACCTTCAGGGAGATGTACTGTTTTTT. It translates to CASSYLQGDVLFF. This chain connects TRBV6-5 to TRBJ1-4; D may be TRBD1 (5 bases). V was trimmed by 2 bases and J by 13 bases, leaving 14 bases between them. The germline V gene encodes CDR1 MNHEY and CDR2 SVGAGI. The CDR3 has 13 amino acids.

The rearrangement uses TRBV6-6 and TRBJ2-7; D gene unclear. Germline CDR1 and CDR2: MNHNY and SVGAGI (reference sequence). Deletions cut 6 bases from V and 3 bases from J, with 6 bases between. The CDR3 covers 11 residues. CDR3 sequence (DNA): TGTGCCAGCAGGGACCTCTACGAGCAGTACTTC. Translated, it gives CASRDLYEQYF.

Only one count was recorded for this clone. The V call is TRBV9, the J call TRBJ2-2; D remains unclear. From germline, CDR1 is SGDLS and CDR2 YYNGEE. This CDR3 contains 13 residues. Trimming stripped 0 bases from V and 10 bases from J, with 10 bases between. The DNA for the CDR3 is TGTGCCAGCAGCGTAGGCGGCGGATCGGAGCTGTTTTTT. Protein product: CASSVGGGSELFF.

The chain is built from TRBV7-9 and TRBJ2-1; 7 bases map to TRBD2. Germline CDR1 SEHNR, CDR2 FQNEAQ (reference sequence). The V gene end was trimmed by 0 bases and the J gene end by 4 bases; junction bases not matched to a gene: 3. The CDR3 length is 15 residues. CDR3 nucleotides: TGTGCCAGCAGCTTAGCAGGGAGGGCTTACAATGAGCAGTTCTTC. This sequence encodes CASSLAGRAYNEQFF.

In regard to this clone: A junction boundary mismatches the germline segment, possibly from a read error. The V call is TRBV6-6, the J call TRBJ1-1; D might be TRBD1 (5 bases). CDR1 MNHNY and CDR2 SVGAGI come from the germline V gene (reference sequence). The CDR3 length is 14 residues. The CDR3 nucleotides read TGTGCCAGCAGTGACTCCCCCGGGACCGATGAAGCTTTCTTT. This sequence encodes CASSDSPGTDEAFF.

The chain carries TRBV27 and TRBJ2-6; no clear D gene. Trimming removed 3 bases at V and 0 bases at J, with 6 bases between. This CDR3 region has 15 residues. The germline CDR1 and CDR2 sequences are MNHEY and SMNVEV (reference sequence). CDR3 region: CASSFYFSGANVLTF. DNA for the CDR3: TGTGCCAGCAGTTTCTACTTCTCTGGGGCCAACGTCCTGACTTTC.

The chain recombines TRBV5-1 with TRBJ1-1; TRBD1 aligns across 8 bases. V shed 4 bases and J 0 bases; nucleotides not matched to a gene: 5. This CDR3 is 15 amino acids long. Germline loops: CDR1 SGHRS, CDR2 YFSETQ. For the CDR3, the DNA is TGCGCCAGCAGCGATGGACAGGGTTTGAACACTGAAGCTTTCTTT. It is translated as CASSDGQGLNTEAFF.

CDR3 region: CASSLSPEQFF. DNA of the CDR3: TGTGCCAGCAGCTTATCCCCTGAGCAGTTCTTC. The gene calls are TRBV7-9 and TRBJ2-1, with D unresolved. CDR3 length: 11 amino acids. Germline V gene lookup returns CDR1 SEHNR and CDR2 FQNEAQ (reference sequence). V was cut by 2 bases and J by 9 bases, with 5 bases left in between.

This clone was seen only once. The chain has TRBV7-9 and TRBJ2-7; tentatively, D is TRBD1 (6 bases). With 1 base removed from V and 4 bases from J, the gap between germline ends came to 14 bases. This CDR3 region has 15 residues. Germline-derived CDR1 and CDR2 are SEHNR and FQNEAQ (reference sequence). Here the CDR3 DNA reads TGTGCCAGCAGCTTAGGAGAGGGTAGGGGGTACGAGCAGTACTTC. Amino acids: CASSLGEGRGYEQYF. Together with reference TRBV7-9 and TRBJ2-7, the CDR3 gives the full variable domain: DTGVSQNPRHKITKRGQNVTFRCDPISEHNRLYWYRQTLGQGPEFLTYFQNEAQLEKSRLLSDRFSAERPKGSFSTLEIQRTEQGDSAMYLCASSLGEGRGYEQYFGPGTRLTVT.

This chain uses TRBV29-1 with TRBJ2-3; tentatively, D is TRBD1 (5 bases). The V gene's germline CDR1 is SQVTM and CDR2 ANQGSEA. V was cut by 1 base and J by 9 bases, with 11 bases left in between. The CDR3 extends over 12 amino acids. Here the CDR3 reads CSVEGEWGTQYF. DNA of the CDR3: TGCAGCGTTGAAGGCGAATGGGGCACGCAGTATTTT.

The J gene is TRBJ1-1, the V gene TRBV5-6; D gene uncertain. Germline loops: CDR1 SGHDT, CDR2 YYEEEE. Deletions cut 2 bases from V and 4 bases from J, with 6 bases between. The CDR3 is 12 residues long. CDR3 residues: CASSFITTEAFF. The CDR3 bases are TGTGCCAGCAGCTTCATCACCACTGAAGCTTTCTTT.

The V call is TRBV10-1, the J call TRBJ2-3, with D hard to call. Germline V gene sequence: CDR1 WNHNN, CDR2 SYGVQD (reference sequence). CDR3 length: 14 residues. V was trimmed by 4 bases and J by 2 bases, leaving 10 bases between them. The CDR3 loop is CASSARILTDTQYF. CDR3 coding DNA: TGCGCCAGCAGTGCGCGGATTCTCACAGATACGCAGTATTTT.

The gene calls are TRBV7-2 and TRBJ1-2; D perhaps matches TRBD1 (5 bases). The CDR3 covers 16 residues. The germline gives CDR1 SGHTA, CDR2 FQGNSA. V was cut by 3 bases and J by 7 bases, with 21 bases left in between. The CDR3, as DNA: TGTGCCAGCAGCTTCTCCCCGTCGTCAGGGTTCAGTGGCTACACCTTC. Its protein is CASSFSPSSGFSGYTF.

The chain couples TRBV5-1 to TRBJ2-1; TRBD1 matches 8 bases. The CDR3 sequence is 15 residues long. Unmatched junction bases numbered 1, after V lost 0 bases and J lost 2 bases. The germline V gene has CDR1 SGHRS and CDR2 YFSETQ. For the CDR3, the DNA is TGCGCCAGCAGCTTGGTGGACAGGGCCTACAATGAGCAGTTCTTC. Protein product: CASSLVDRAYNEQFF.

This rearrangement joins TRBV4-3 to TRBJ1-2, with D hard to call. Trimming pared 1 base from V and 4 bases from J, leaving 16 bases between. The germline CDR1 and CDR2 sequences are LGHNA and YSLEER. The CDR3 totals 16 residues. Here the CDR3 DNA reads TGCGCCAGCAGCCAAGGGTGGGCTGGAAGATCCTATGGCTACACCTTC. Amino acid sequence: CASSQGWAGRSYGYTF.

This sequence joins TRBV7-6 and TRBJ2-7, with D tentatively TRBD1 (6 bases). The CDR3 covers 13 residues. Per the germline V gene, CDR1 is SGHVS and CDR2 is FNYEAQ. V lost 5 bases, J lost 3 bases, and 11 bases lay in between. The CDR3 DNA sequence: TGTGCCAGCAGCGACCGGACAGACTACGAGCAGTACTTC. Amino acids: CASSDRTDYEQYF.

The chain has TRBV27 and TRBJ2-2, with a possible D match to TRBD1 (5 bases). Looked up from germline, CDR1 is MNHEY and CDR2 is SMNVEV (reference sequence). V gave up 8 bases and J gave up 6 bases, with 13 bases separating them. The CDR3 runs to 13 residues. CDR3 in amino acids: CASLLAGSGELFF. In DNA, the CDR3 is TGTGCCAGCCTATTGGCAGGGTCCGGGGAGCTGTTTTTT.

The gene calls are TRBV9 and TRBJ1-1, with D possibly being TRBD1 (6 bases). V lost 4 bases, J lost 0 bases, and 10 bases lay in between. The CDR3 covers 14 residues. In germline, CDR1 is SGDLS, CDR2 YYNGEE. CDR3 nucleotides: TGTGCCAGCAGCCCAGGGGTCTTGAACACTGAAGCTTTCTTT. Amino acid sequence: CASSPGVLNTEAFF.

The V call is TRBV15, the J call TRBJ2-1; D unclear. The ends were cut back, 4 bases at V and 4 bases at J, with 17 bases in the middle. Germline V gives CDR1 LNHNV, CDR2 YYDKDF (reference sequence). The CDR3 loop spans 16 amino acids. CDR3 nucleotide sequence: TGTGCCACCAGCAAACGCGCGTTGGACCATTACAATGAGCAGTTCTTC. Translation gives CATSKRALDHYNEQFF.

The rearrangement joins TRBV5-5 to TRBJ2-1, with D possibly being TRBD1 (5 bases). The CDR3 sequence is 14 residues long. The germline V gene has CDR1 SGHKS and CDR2 YYEKEE (reference sequence). V was clipped by 6 bases and J by 0 bases, with 10 bases between them. CDR3 in DNA: TGTGCCAGCATCCCGACAGCCTCCTACAATGAGCAGTTCTTC. This translates into CASIPTASYNEQFF.

This chain joins TRBV7-9 and TRBJ2-7; tentatively, D is TRBD1 or TRBD2 (5 bases each). CDR1 and CDR2 (germline): SEHNR, FQNEAQ (reference sequence). The CDR3 extends over 16 amino acids. Trimming pared 4 bases from V and 2 bases from J, leaving 18 bases between. The CDR3 reads CASSSVLGPETYEQYF. The CDR3 region has the DNA TGTGCCAGCAGCTCTGTGTTGGGACCCGAGACCTACGAGCAGTACTTC.

The V and J genes are TRBV7-2 and TRBJ2-7, with D tentatively TRBD1 (5 bases). V lost 1 base to trimming and J lost 3 bases, with 10 bases between them. Germline V gene lookup returns CDR1 SGHTA and CDR2 FQGNSA. The CDR3 totals 14 residues. The CDR3 is CASSLETADYEQYF. The CDR3 region has the DNA TGTGCCAGCAGCTTAGAGACAGCCGACTACGAGCAGTACTTC.

The rearrangement joins TRBV5-5 to TRBJ2-3, with D perhaps given as TRBD1 or TRBD2 (5 bases each). Trimming pared 1 base from V and 4 bases from J, leaving 13 bases between. Per germline, CDR1 SGHKS and CDR2 YYEKEE (reference sequence). The CDR3 has 15 residues. The CDR3 is CASSLWDLNADTQYF. Here the CDR3 DNA reads TGTGCCAGCAGCTTGTGGGACCTCAACGCAGATACGCAGTATTTT.

This clone showed up just once. The genes are TRBV7-9 and TRBJ2-2; D is undetermined. This CDR3 has 12 residues. V was cut by 9 bases and J by 3 bases, with 8 bases left in between. Germline V lookup: CDR1 SEHNR, CDR2 FQNEAQ (reference sequence). The CDR3 DNA is TGTGCCAGGCGATATGACACCGGGGAGCTGTTTTTT. This sequence encodes CARRYDTGELFF.

The gene calls are TRBV7-3 and TRBJ2-1; 10 bases match TRBD2. The V gene's germline CDR1 is SGHTA and CDR2 FQGTGA. V shed 1 base and J 4 bases; nucleotides not matched to a gene: 1. CDR3 size: 15 residues. The CDR3 loop is CASSLILAGYNEQFF. CDR3 DNA sequence: TGTGCCAGCAGCTTAATACTAGCGGGATACAATGAGCAGTTCTTC.

The chain uses TRBV29-1 and TRBJ2-3; the match to TRBD2 covers 13 bases. The CDR3 length is 19 residues. J was trimmed by 4 bases and V by 7 bases; bases with no gene match: 20. Germline V lookup: CDR1 SQVTM, CDR2 ANQGSEA. The CDR3 here is CSAVRGIATSGRGADTQYF. In DNA form, the CDR3 reads TGCAGCGCCGTCCGGGGTATCGCTACTAGCGGGAGGGGGGCAGATACGCAGTATTTT.

The chain uses TRBV6-1 and TRBJ1-4; D is undetermined. The CDR3 extends over 15 amino acids. The germline V and J ends were trimmed by 1 base and 2 bases, with 8 bases remaining between them. The germline CDR1 and CDR2 sequences are MNHNS and SASEGT. The CDR3, as DNA: TGTGCCAGCAGTGAAGTGGGATCGACTAATGAAAAACTGTTTTTT. Translation gives CASSEVGSTNEKLFF.

This chain uses TRBV9 with TRBJ1-2; D perhaps matches TRBD1 (6 bases). V was trimmed by 2 bases and J by 5 bases, leaving 16 bases between them. This CDR3 is 15 amino acids long. The V gene's germline CDR1 is SGDLS and CDR2 YYNGEE. The CDR3: CASSVSSGGTYGYTF. CDR3 DNA: TGTGCCAGCAGCGTTTCCTCGGGGGGCACATATGGCTACACCTTC.

Details on this clone: This sample also contains other DNA sequences that code for the same CDR3. J is TRBJ2-7 and V is TRBV11-2; D is undetermined. Germline loops: CDR1 SGHAT, CDR2 FQNNGV. The CDR3 runs 11 residues. V dropped 3 bases and J dropped 3 bases, with 3 bases sitting between them. This CDR3 is CASSFSYEQYF. The CDR3 DNA reads TGTGCCAGCAGCTTTAGCTACGAGCAGTACTTC.

The chain recombines TRBV6-6 with TRBJ1-1, with D uncertain. The ends were cut back, 0 bases at V and 0 bases at J, with 11 bases in the middle. The CDR3 spans 16 residues. From germline, CDR1 is MNHNY and CDR2 SVGAGI (reference sequence). The CDR3 protein is CASSYSPANMNTEAFF. CDR3 sequence (DNA): TGTGCCAGCAGTTACTCGCCAGCCAATATGAACACTGAAGCTTTCTTT.

The rearrangement uses TRBV4-3 and TRBJ1-4; 8 bases map to TRBD1. The V and J ends lost 2 bases and 7 bases, in that order; junction bases with no gene match: 6. The CDR3 is made up of 15 amino acids. Germline CDR1 LGHNA, CDR2 YSLEER. The CDR3 nucleotides are TGCGCCAGCAGCCAAAAAAACAGGGGGGGTGAAAAACTGTTTTTT. Its translation: CASSQKNRGGEKLFF.